These 5 T cell receptor beta chains originate from one sample sequenced in a study of blood T cell repertoires in COVID-19. The data were produced by immunoSEQ multiplex PCR, yet TCRdb's version contains in-frame clones alone and is incomplete. The sample lists 150,000 to 200,000 clones, roughly 80% occurring once. Sequences were obtained from peripheral blood. The receptors shown here come from a woman aged 25 to 39 with acute or convalescent COVID-19.

V is TRBV18 and J is TRBJ2-4; D not resolved. Looked up from germline, CDR1 is KGHSH and CDR2 is LQKENI. Trimming stripped 3 bases from V and 2 bases from J, with 8 bases between. The CDR3 is made up of 14 amino acids. Written as DNA, the CDR3 is TGTGCCAGCTCACCCATGCGGCCCAAAAACATTCAGTACTTC. Translating gives CASSPMRPKNIQYF.

The rearrangement uses TRBV4-2 and TRBJ2-2; maybe TRBD2 (5 bases). The CDR3 is 16 amino acids. The V gene's germline CDR1 is LGHNA and CDR2 YNFKEQ. The ends were cut back, 4 bases at V and 1 base at J, with 13 bases in the middle. This CDR3 reads CASSPRGLGNTGELFF. The CDR3 DNA reads TGTGCCAGCAGCCCTAGAGGACTGGGGAACACCGGGGAGCTGTTTTTT.

V is TRBV18 and J is TRBJ1-5; D gene unclear. Germline V gene data show CDR1 as KGHSH and CDR2 as LQKENI. The germline V and J ends were trimmed by 5 bases and 3 bases, with 14 bases remaining between them. The CDR3 has 15 amino acids. The CDR3 reads CASSRGPETNQPQHF. CDR3 coding DNA: TGTGCCAGCTCAAGAGGGCCCGAAACCAATCAGCCCCAGCATTTT.

This clone was seen more than once but under ten times. The genes are TRBV15 and TRBJ1-4, with D possibly being TRBD1 (5 bases). The CDR3 consists of 12 residues. The germline V gene encodes CDR1 LNHNV and CDR2 YYDKDF (reference sequence). CDR3 nucleotides: TGTGCAAGCGCAGGGTTGGATGGGAAACTGTTTTTT. Translating gives CASAGLDGKLFF.

This chain connects TRBV7-8 to TRBJ1-3; tentative D call: TRBD1 (6 bases). Trimming took off 5 bases at V and 2 bases at J, with 16 bases between the two ends. This CDR3 is built from 16 residues. CDR1 and CDR2 (germline): SGHVS, FQNEAQ. The CDR3 loop reads CASSTNRDITGNTIYF. The CDR3 nucleotides read TGTGCCAGCAGCACGAACCGGGACATTACTGGAAACACCATATATTTT.